Shown below are 26 T cell receptor beta chains from a single sample sequenced in a study of cytomegalovirus exposure and HLA in healthy donors. The PCR employed 60 Vbeta primers together with 13 Jbeta primers. Method: immunoSEQ multiplex PCR; TCRdb's copy keeps in-frame clones and lacks some. Seen here are about 240,000 clones, about 81% observed once, and the top ten hold approximately 8.4%. Sequencing was carried out using PBMCs. The receptors come from a woman between 55 and 75 years old in good health and CMV-seropositive.

This clone was seen just once. The rearrangement uses TRBV28 and TRBJ2-2; weak D call: TRBD1 (5 bases). CDR1 is MDHEN and CDR2 is SYDVKM in the germline V gene. V shed 6 bases and J shed 7 bases, with 12 bases lying between them. The CDR3 covers 13 residues. Written as DNA, the CDR3 is TGTGCCAGCAGAGTTCAGGGTAACGGGGAGCTGTTTTTT. It translates to CASRVQGNGELFF.

This chain joins TRBV29-1 and TRBJ1-1; possibly TRBD1 for D (5 bases). This CDR3 has 14 residues. The germline V gene has CDR1 SQVTM and CDR2 ANQGSEA. V was pared by 7 bases and J by 4 bases, with 19 bases between. The CDR3 coding sequence is TGCAGCGCCCCAGATCCCCGGGGGATCACTGAAGCTTTCTTT. Its protein product is CSAPDPRGITEAFF.

Only a few counts were recorded for this clone. The rearrangement joins TRBV14 to TRBJ1-1, with 10 bases fitting TRBD1. The length of the CDR3 is 17 residues. With V trimmed by 5 bases and J by 4 bases, 13 bases remained unmatched. Germline assignment: CDR1 SGHDN and CDR2 FVKESK. DNA for the CDR3: TGTGCCAGCAGCGGAAGCCCCTCATGGACAGGGGGCACTGAAGCTTTCTTT. This codes for CASSGSPSWTGGTEAFF.

The chain joins TRBV4-1 to TRBJ1-2, with 8 nucleotides matching TRBD1. V lost 3 bases and J lost 4; bases outside the gene matches: 10. CDR1 and CDR2 (germline): MGHRA, YSYEKL. CDR3 length: 16 residues. Here the CDR3 reads CASSHPFRGPSYGYTF. DNA for the CDR3: TGCGCCAGCAGCCACCCATTCAGGGGGCCCAGCTATGGCTACACCTTC.

The V gene is TRBV6-1, the J gene TRBJ2-2; D is undetermined. This CDR3 is built from 13 residues. Trimming shortened V by 7 bases and J by 1 base, and 7 bases separated the two germline ends. Germline CDR1 MNHNS, CDR2 SASEGT. The CDR3 here is CASKLRNTGELFF. In DNA form, the CDR3 reads TGTGCCAGCAAACTTAGGAACACCGGGGAGCTGTTTTTT.

The V gene is TRBV5-1, the J gene TRBJ1-4, with a weak D call TRBD1 (5 bases). The germline gives CDR1 SGHRS, CDR2 YFSETQ. This CDR3 comprises 14 residues. V gave up 5 bases and J gave up 3 bases, with 11 bases separating them. The CDR3 sequence is CASSTGEANEKLFF. The CDR3 DNA reads TGCGCCAGCAGTACGGGGGAGGCTAATGAAAAACTGTTTTTT.

The J gene is TRBJ2-1, the V gene TRBV6-6; a weak D match, TRBD1 (6 bases). Germline values: CDR1 MNHNY, CDR2 SVGAGI (reference sequence). CDR3 length: 12 amino acids. V gave up 0 bases and J gave up 15 bases, with 12 bases separating them. The CDR3 region is CASSYSKGRGFF. The CDR3 DNA sequence: TGTGCCAGCAGTTACTCGAAGGGCAGGGGGTTCTTC.

The chain couples TRBV7-6 to TRBJ2-7, with TRBD2 matching over 7 bases. Germline-derived CDR1 and CDR2 are SGHVS and FNYEAQ. The CDR3 sequence is 13 residues long. J was trimmed by 3 bases and V by 7 bases; bases with no gene match: 6. CDR3 amino acids: CASTLADGYEQYF. CDR3 bases: TGTGCCAGCACTCTAGCGGATGGCTACGAGCAGTACTTC.

This clone was seen once. This rearrangement joins TRBV4-1 to TRBJ2-7; TRBD2 might be the D (6 bases). Germline V lookup: CDR1 MGHRA, CDR2 YSYEKL. CDR3 size: 16 residues. V lost 4 bases to trimming and J lost 3 bases, with 19 bases between them. The CDR3, as DNA: TGCGCCAGCAGCCTCGGAGGGAACAGCCTGGGCTACGAGCAGTACTTC. It codes for CASSLGGNSLGYEQYF.

The chain recombines TRBV10-3 with TRBJ2-1; D ambiguous. This CDR3 is built from 11 residues. V gave up 11 bases and J gave up 5 bases, with 10 bases separating them. Germline values: CDR1 ENHRY, CDR2 SYGVKD. CDR3 in DNA: TGTGCCTCGGGTCCCCACAATGAGCAGTTCTTC. This codes for CASGPHNEQFF.

This clone was counted a single time. The chain couples TRBV18 to TRBJ2-1; 10 bases are shared with TRBD2. In germline, CDR1 is KGHSH, CDR2 LQKENI. Germline trimming cut 0 bases from V and 8 bases from J; bases unmatched to any gene: 4. The CDR3 length is 15 residues. The CDR3: CASSPPSGRAHEQFF. The CDR3 DNA reads as TGTGCCAGCTCACCACCCAGCGGGAGGGCCCATGAGCAGTTCTTC.

CDR3 amino acids: CASSLTGLDYEQYF. Written as DNA, the CDR3 is TGTGCCAGCAGCCTCACAGGATTAGACTACGAGCAGTACTTC. This chain links TRBV28 with TRBJ2-7, with D maybe TRBD1 (5 bases). Germline CDR1 is MDHEN and CDR2 is SYDVKM. The V end was cut by 6 bases, the J end by 3 bases, with 15 bases between. This CDR3 comprises 14 residues.

The chain recombines TRBV5-1 with TRBJ1-1; tentative D call: TRBD1 (5 bases). CDR1 is SGHRS and CDR2 is YFSETQ in the germline V gene. The CDR3 extends over 15 amino acids. Trimming took off 0 bases at V and 4 bases at J, with 13 bases between the two ends. DNA of the CDR3: TGCGCCAGCAGCTTGGCCATGGGGGGGAGCACTGAAGCTTTCTTT. Its protein is CASSLAMGGSTEAFF.

The chain carries TRBV4-1 and TRBJ2-6; no clear D. The CDR3 has 15 amino acids. V lost 4 bases and J 0 bases, leaving 7 bases between the germline ends. Germline CDR1 MGHRA, CDR2 YSYEKL. The CDR3 DNA reads as TGCGCCAGCAGCCCTCACTACTCTGGGGCCAACGTCCTGACTTTC. This encodes CASSPHYSGANVLTF.

This rearrangement joins TRBV28 to TRBJ1-5; maybe TRBD1 (5 bases). This CDR3 has 16 residues. Germline CDR1 MDHEN, CDR2 SYDVKM. V lost 1 base and J lost 2, with 12 bases in between. CDR3 DNA: TGTGCCAGCAGTTTATCGCAGGGAATGGGCAATCAGCCCCAGCATTTT. As protein: CASSLSQGMGNQPQHF. The variable domain in full, with the rest retrieved from reference TRBV28 and TRBJ1-5, is DVKVTQSSRYLVKRTGEKVFLECVQDMDHENMFWYRQDPGLGLRLIYFSYDVKMKEKGDIPEGYSVSREKKERFSLILESASTNQTSMYLCASSLSQGMGNQPQHFGDGTRLSIL.

V is TRBV6-5 and J is TRBJ2-7; TRBD2 aligns across 11 bases. The germline V gene encodes CDR1 MNHEY and CDR2 SVGAGI. The CDR3 is 15 residues long. With 5 bases clipped from V and 1 base from J, the junction kept 4 bases outside the gene matches. The chain's CDR3 is CASSISGRGSYEQYF. CDR3 nucleotide sequence: TGTGCCAGCAGTATTAGCGGGAGGGGTTCCTACGAGCAGTACTTC.

The gene calls are TRBV15 and TRBJ2-2; the match to TRBD1 covers 11 bases. The CDR3 consists of 22 residues. Germline-derived CDR1 and CDR2 are LNHNV and YYDKDF (reference sequence). J was trimmed by 4 bases and V by 0 bases; bases with no gene match: 19. CDR3 residues: CATSRDPPNSDRGLVFTGELFF. CDR3 nucleotide sequence: TGTGCCACCAGCAGAGATCCTCCGAATTCGGACAGGGGGCTTGTTTTCACCGGGGAGCTGTTTTTT.

The genes are TRBV6-5 and TRBJ2-2, with 7 positions matching TRBD1. The CDR3 extends over 14 amino acids. Germline CDR1 and CDR2: MNHEY and SVGAGI. The ends lost 7 bases at V and 1 base at J; junction bases unmatched: 3. CDR3 nucleotide sequence: TGTGCCAGCAACCGACAGGGGAACACCGGGGAGCTGTTTTTT. The encoded protein is CASNRQGNTGELFF.

The chain links TRBV5-1 to TRBJ1-5; D perhaps matches TRBD1 (5 bases). CDR1 is SGHRS and CDR2 is YFSETQ in the germline V gene. The V and J ends lost 5 bases and 8 bases respectively, with 14 bases between them. The CDR3 has 13 residues. CDR3 bases: TGCGCCAGCAGTCTTGGGTCGACAGAGCCCCAGCATTTT. As protein: CASSLGSTEPQHF.

This chain connects TRBV28 to TRBJ1-2, with a possible D match to TRBD1 (6 bases). V was cut by 5 bases and J by 0 bases, with 13 bases left in between. This CDR3 spans 15 amino acids. CDR1 is MDHEN, CDR2 SYDVKM, per germline. For the CDR3, the DNA is TGTGCCAGCAGTGGGGGGGGCGGAGCTAACTATGGCTACACCTTC. Protein sequence: CASSGGGGANYGYTF.

The chain has TRBV7-3 and TRBJ2-1; 8 bases agree with TRBD2. The ends lost 6 bases at V and 2 bases at J; junction bases unmatched: 6. Germline loops: CDR1 SGHTA, CDR2 FQGTGA. The CDR3 length is 15 residues. CDR3 DNA: TGTGCCAGCAGTCAAAGCGGGAGCACCTACAATGAGCAGTTCTTC. It encodes CASSQSGSTYNEQFF.

In this sample, this clone turned up a few times. The gene calls are TRBV5-3 and TRBJ1-5; D is unclear. TRBV5-3 is filed as an ORF, its function uncertain. This CDR3 comprises 13 residues. Trimming stripped 2 bases from V and 6 bases from J, with 9 bases between. CDR3 residues: CARSFEGAQPQHF. CDR3 sequence (DNA): TGTGCCAGAAGCTTTGAGGGAGCTCAGCCCCAGCATTTT.

Points on this clone: At one end the junction does not follow the germline gene, possibly because of a read error. This chain connects TRBV7-9 to TRBJ2-5; no reliable D call. CDR3 length: 13 amino acids. Germline loops: CDR1 SEHNR, CDR2 FQNEAQ (reference sequence). In nucleotides, the CDR3 is TGTTCCAGCAGCTTAATAGTACAAGAGACCCAGTACTTC. Its protein is CSSSLIVQETQYF.

This clone was counted between two and nine times. The chain employs TRBV28 and TRBJ2-7, with D possibly being TRBD1 (6 bases). V shed 0 bases and J shed 4 bases, with 16 bases lying between them. CDR3 length: 16 residues. In germline, CDR1 is MDHEN, CDR2 SYDVKM. In nucleotides, the CDR3 is TGTGCCAGCAGTTTATGGGCAGGGGTTCCTATATACGAGCAGTACTTC. Residues: CASSLWAGVPIYEQYF.

The J gene is TRBJ2-1, the V gene TRBV7-9; TRBD2 might be the D (5 bases). V dropped 1 base and J dropped 4 bases, with 14 bases sitting between them. CDR1 SEHNR and CDR2 FQNEAQ come from the germline V gene (reference sequence). The CDR3 contains 16 residues. CDR3: CASSLESGIRYNEQFF. The CDR3 DNA follows: TGTGCCAGCAGCTTAGAATCGGGGATCAGGTACAATGAGCAGTTCTTC.

This chain links TRBV28 with TRBJ2-2, with a weak D call TRBD1 (6 bases). This CDR3 has 15 residues. CDR1 is MDHEN, CDR2 SYDVKM, per germline. V lost 3 bases, J lost 6 bases, and 14 bases lay in between. The CDR3 protein is CASSFPGTRAGELFF. The DNA for the CDR3 is TGTGCCAGCAGTTTCCCCGGGACAAGGGCCGGGGAGCTGTTTTTT.